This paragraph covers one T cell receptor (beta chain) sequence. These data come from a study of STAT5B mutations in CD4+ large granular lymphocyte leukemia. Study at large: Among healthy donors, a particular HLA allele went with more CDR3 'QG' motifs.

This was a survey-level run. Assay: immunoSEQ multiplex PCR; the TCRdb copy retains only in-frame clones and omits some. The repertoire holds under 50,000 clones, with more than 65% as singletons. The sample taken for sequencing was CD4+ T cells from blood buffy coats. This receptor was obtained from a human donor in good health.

This CDR3 is CASSIPGRPYEQYF. In DNA form, the CDR3 reads TGTGCCAGTAGTATTCCAGGCAGACCTTACGAGCAGTACTTC. The chain combines TRBV19 with TRBJ2-7; D gene unclear. V was pared by 3 bases and J by 4 bases, with 13 bases between. The CDR3 totals 14 residues. Germline CDR1 and CDR2: LNHDA and SQIVND (reference sequence).